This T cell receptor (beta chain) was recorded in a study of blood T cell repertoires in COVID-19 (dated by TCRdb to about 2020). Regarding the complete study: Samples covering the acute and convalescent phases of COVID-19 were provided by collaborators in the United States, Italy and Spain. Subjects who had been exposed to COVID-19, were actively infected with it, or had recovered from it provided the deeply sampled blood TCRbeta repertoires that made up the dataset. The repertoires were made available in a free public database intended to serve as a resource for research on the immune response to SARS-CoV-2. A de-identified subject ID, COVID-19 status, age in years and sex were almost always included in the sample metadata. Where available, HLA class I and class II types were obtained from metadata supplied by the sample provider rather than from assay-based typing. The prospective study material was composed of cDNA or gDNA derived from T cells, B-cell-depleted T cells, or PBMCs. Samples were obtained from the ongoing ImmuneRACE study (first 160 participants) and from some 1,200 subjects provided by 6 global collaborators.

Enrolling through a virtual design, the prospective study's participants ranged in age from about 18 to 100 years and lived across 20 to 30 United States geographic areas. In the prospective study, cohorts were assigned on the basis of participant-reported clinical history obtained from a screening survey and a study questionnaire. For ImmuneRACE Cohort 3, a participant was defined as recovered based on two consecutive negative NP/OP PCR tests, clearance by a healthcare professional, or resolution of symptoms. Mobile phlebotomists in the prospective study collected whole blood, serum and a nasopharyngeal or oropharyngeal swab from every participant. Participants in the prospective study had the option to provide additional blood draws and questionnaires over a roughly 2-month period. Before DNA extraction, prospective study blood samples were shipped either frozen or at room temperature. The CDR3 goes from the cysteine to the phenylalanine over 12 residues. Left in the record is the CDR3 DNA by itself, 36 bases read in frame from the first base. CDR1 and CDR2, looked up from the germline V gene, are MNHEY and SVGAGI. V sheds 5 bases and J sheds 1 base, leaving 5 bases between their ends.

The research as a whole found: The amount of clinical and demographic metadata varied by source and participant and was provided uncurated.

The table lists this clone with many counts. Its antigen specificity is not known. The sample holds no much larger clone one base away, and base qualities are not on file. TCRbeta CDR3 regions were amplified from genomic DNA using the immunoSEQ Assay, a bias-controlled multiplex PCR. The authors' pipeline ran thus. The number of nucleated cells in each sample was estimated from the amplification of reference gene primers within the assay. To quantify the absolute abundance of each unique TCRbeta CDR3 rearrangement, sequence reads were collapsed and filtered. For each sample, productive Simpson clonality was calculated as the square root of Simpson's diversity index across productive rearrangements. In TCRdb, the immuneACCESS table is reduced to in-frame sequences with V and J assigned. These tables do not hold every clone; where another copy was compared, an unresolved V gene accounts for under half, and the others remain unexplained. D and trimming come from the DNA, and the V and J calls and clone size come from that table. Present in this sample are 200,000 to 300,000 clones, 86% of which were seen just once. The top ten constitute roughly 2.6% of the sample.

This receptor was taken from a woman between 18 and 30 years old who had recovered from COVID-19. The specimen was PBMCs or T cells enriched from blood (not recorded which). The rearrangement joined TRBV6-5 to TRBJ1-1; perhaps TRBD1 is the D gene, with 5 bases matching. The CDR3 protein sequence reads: CASSTGNTEAFF. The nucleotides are TGTGCCAGCAGTACAGGGAACACTGAAGCTTTCTTT.